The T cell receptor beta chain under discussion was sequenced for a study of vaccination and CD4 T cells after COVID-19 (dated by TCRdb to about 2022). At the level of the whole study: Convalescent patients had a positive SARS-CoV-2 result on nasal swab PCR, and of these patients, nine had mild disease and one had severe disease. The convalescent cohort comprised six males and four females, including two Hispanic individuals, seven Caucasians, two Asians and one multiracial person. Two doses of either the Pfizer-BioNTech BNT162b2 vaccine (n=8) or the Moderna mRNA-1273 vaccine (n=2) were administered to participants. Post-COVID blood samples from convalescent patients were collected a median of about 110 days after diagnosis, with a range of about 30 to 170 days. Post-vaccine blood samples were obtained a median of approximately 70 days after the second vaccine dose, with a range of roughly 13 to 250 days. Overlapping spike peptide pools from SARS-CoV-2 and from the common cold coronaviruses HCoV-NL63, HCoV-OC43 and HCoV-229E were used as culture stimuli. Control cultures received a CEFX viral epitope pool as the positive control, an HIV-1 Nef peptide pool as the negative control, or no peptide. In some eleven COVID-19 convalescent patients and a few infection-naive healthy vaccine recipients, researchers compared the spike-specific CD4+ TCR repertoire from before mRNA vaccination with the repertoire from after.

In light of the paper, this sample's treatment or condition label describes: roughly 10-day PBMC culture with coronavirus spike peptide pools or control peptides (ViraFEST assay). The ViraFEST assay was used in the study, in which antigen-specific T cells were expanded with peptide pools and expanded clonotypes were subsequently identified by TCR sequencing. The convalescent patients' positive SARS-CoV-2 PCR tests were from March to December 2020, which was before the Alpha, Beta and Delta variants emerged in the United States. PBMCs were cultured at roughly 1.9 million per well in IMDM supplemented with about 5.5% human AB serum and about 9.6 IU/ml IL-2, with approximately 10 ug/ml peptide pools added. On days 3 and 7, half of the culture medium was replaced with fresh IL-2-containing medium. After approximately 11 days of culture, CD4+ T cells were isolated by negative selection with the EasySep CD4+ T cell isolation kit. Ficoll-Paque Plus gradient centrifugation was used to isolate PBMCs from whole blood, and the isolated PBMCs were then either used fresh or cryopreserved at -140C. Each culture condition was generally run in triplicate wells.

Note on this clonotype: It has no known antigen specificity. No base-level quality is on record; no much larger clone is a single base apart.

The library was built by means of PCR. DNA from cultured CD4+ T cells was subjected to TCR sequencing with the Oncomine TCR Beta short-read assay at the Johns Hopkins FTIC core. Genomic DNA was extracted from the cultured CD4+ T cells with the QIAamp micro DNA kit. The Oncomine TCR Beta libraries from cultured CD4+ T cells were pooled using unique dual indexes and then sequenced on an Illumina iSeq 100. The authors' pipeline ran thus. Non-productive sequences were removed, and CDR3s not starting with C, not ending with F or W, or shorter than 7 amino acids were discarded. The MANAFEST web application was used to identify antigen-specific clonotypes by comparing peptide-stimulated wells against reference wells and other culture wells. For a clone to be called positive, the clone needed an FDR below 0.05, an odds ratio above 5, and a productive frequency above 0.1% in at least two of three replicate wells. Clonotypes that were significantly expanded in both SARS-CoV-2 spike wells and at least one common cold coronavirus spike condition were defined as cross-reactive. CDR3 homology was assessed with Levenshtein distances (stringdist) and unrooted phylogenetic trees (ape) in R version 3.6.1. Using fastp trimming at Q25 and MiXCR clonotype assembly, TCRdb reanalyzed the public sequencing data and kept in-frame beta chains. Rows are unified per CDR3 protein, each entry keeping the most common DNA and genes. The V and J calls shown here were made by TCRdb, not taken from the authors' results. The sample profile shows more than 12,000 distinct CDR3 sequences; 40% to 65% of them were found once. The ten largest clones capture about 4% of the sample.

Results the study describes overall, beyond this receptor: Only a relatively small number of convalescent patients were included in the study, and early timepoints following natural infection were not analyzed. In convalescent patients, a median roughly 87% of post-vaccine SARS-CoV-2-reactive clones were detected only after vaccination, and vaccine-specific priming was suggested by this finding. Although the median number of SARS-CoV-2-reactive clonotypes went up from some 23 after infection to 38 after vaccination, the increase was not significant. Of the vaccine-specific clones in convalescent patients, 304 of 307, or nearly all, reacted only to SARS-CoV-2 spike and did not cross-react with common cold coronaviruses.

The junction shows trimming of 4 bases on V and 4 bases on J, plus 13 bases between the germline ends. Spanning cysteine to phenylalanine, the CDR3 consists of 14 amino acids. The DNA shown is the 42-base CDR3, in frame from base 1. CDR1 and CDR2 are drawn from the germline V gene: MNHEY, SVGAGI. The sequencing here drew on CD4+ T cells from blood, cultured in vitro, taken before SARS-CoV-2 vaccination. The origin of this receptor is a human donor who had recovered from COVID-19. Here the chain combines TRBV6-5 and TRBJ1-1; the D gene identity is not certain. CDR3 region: CASSFFGSSTEAFF. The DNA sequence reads TGTGCCAGCAGTTTCTTCGGGAGCAGCACTGAAGCTTTCTTT.